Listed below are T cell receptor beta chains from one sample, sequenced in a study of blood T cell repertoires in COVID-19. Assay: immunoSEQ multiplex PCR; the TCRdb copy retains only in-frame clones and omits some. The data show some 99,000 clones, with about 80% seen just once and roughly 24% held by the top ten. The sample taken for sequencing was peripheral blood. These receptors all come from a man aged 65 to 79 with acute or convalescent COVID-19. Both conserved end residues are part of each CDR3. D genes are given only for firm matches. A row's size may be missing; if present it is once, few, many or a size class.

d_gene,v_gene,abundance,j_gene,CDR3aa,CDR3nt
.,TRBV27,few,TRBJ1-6,CASSLSPGSSYNSPLHF,TGTGCCAGCAGTTTATCGCCGGGAAGCTCCTATAATTCACCCCTCCACTTT
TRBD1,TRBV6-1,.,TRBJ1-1,CASSETGGEAFF,TGTGCCAGCAGTGAAACAGGGGGCGAAGCTTTCTTT
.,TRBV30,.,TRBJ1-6,CAWSPGHNSPLHF,TGTGCCTGGAGTCCGGGTCATAATTCACCCCTCCACTTT
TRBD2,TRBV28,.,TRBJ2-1,CASSRAGGGYNEQFF,TGTGCCAGCAGTAGAGCGGGAGGTGGGTACAATGAGCAGTTCTTC
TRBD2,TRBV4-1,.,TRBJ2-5,CASSQDETPGLAGGETQYF,TGCGCCAGCAGCCAAGATGAGACCCCCGGACTAGCGGGAGGGGAGACCCAGTACTTC
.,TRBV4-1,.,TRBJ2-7,CASSHLTGQSYEQYF,TGCGCCAGCAGCCACTTAACCGGACAGTCCTACGAGCAGTACTTC
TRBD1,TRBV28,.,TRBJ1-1,CASSLGQGIVAFF,TGTGCCAGCAGTTTAGGACAGGGTATAGTGGCTTTCTTT
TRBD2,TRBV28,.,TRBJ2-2,CASKVSGISGELFF,TGTGCCAGCAAAGTTAGCGGGATCAGCGGGGAGCTGTTTTTT
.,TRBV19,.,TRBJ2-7,CASSMPSSYEQYF,TGTGCCAGTAGTATGCCGAGCTCCTACGAGCAGTACTTC
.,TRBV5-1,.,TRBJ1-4,CASSLSGTNEKLFF,TGCGCCAGCAGCTTGTCGGGGACTAATGAAAAACTGTTTTTT
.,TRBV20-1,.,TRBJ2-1,CSASGGEPFF,TGCAGTGCTAGCGGTGGAGAGCCGTTCTTC
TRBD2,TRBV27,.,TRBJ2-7,CASSPRGGPNEQYF,TGTGCCAGCAGCCCGAGGGGAGGGCCTAACGAGCAGTACTTC
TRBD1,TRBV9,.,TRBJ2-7,CASSASGTAAYEQYF,TGTGCCAGCAGCGCCTCCGGGACAGCGGCCTACGAGCAGTACTTC
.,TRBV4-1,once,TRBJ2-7,CASSQVPASSYEQYF,TGCGCCAGCAGCCAAGTTCCAGCGTCAAGCTACGAGCAGTACTTC
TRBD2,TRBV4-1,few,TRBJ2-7,CASSQKGLAGYEQYF,TGCGCCAGCAGCCAAAAGGGACTAGCGGGCTACGAGCAGTACTTC
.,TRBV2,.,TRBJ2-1,CASRRGGSSYNEQFF,TGTGCCAGCAGAAGGGGGGGCAGCTCCTACAATGAGCAGTTCTTC
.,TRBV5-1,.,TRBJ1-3,CASSEGGSGNTIYF,TGCGCCAGCAGCGAAGGAGGCTCTGGAAACACCATATATTTT
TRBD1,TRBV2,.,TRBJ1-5,CACQAGTANQPQHF,TGTGCCTGCCAAGCCGGGACAGCTAATCAGCCCCAGCATTTT
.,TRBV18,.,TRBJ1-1,CASSPQGYTEAFF,TGTGCCAGCTCACCCCAGGGATACACTGAAGCTTTCTTT
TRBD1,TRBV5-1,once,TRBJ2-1,CASSAGQVLYNEQFF,TGCGCCAGCAGCGCCGGACAGGTCCTCTACAATGAGCAGTTCTTC
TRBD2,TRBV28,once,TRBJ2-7,CARGTSGGRQQYF,TGTGCCAGAGGGACTAGCGGGGGGCGGCAGCAGTACTTC
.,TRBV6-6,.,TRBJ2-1,CASSLPHEQFF,TGTGCCAGCAGCCTCCCCCATGAGCAGTTCTTC
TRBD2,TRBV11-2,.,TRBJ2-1,CASSFQAGAYNEQFF,TGTGCCAGCAGCTTCCAAGCGGGAGCCTACAATGAGCAGTTCTTC
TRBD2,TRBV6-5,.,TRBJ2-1,CASSYPGLAGEQFF,TGTGCCAGCAGTTACCCTGGCCTAGCGGGAGAGCAGTTCTTC
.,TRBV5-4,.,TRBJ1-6,CASSLDRQSPLHF,TGTGCCAGCAGCTTGGATCGACAGTCACCCCTCCACTTT